A selection of T cell receptor beta chains follows, all from one sample in a study of blood T cell repertoires in COVID-19. Measured with immunoSEQ multiplex PCR; TCRdb has only the in-frame clones, and not every one. Of around 180,000 clones in the sample, roughly four fifths are singletons; the top ten hold about 1.6%. Sequencing input: peripheral blood. Every receptor here comes from a human donor in a cohort sampled during active COVID-19. Each CDR3 is given with its conserved first and last residue. D genes are given only for firm matches. Size is omitted from some rows. Given values are once, few, many or a class for expanded clones.

TRBJ1-6 | TRBD1 | . | TRBV18 | CASSRTATQGAENSPLHF | TGTGCCAGCTCCCGTACCGCCACACAGGGGGCAGAGAATTCACCCCTCCACTTT
TRBJ1-2 | . | . | TRBV28 | CASSLRDRQVHGYTF | TGTGCCAGCAGTTTAAGGGATAGACAGGTTCATGGCTACACCTTC
TRBJ2-5 | . | . | TRBV6-5 | CASTYGETQYF | TGTGCCAGCACCTACGGGGAGACCCAGTACTTC
TRBJ2-7 | . | . | TRBV19 | CASSTRFTYEQYF | TGTGCCAGTAGTACGAGGTTCACCTACGAGCAGTACTTC
TRBJ2-7 | TRBD2 | . | TRBV18 | CASSPVLRGGSYEQYF | TGTGCCAGCTCACCGGTCTTGCGGGGGGGCTCCTACGAGCAGTACTTC
TRBJ2-6 | TRBD2 | . | TRBV10-3 | CAISDKRDFSGANVLTF | TGTGCCATCAGTGACAAGCGGGACTTCTCTGGGGCCAACGTCCTGACTTTC
TRBJ2-7 | TRBD2 | . | TRBV5-4 | CASSLDLAGGHEQYF | TGTGCCAGCAGCTTGGACCTAGCGGGAGGCCACGAGCAGTACTTC
TRBJ1-1 | TRBD1 | . | TRBV7-6 | CASSLTQGEGTEAFF | TGTGCCAGCAGCTTGACACAGGGGGAGGGAACTGAAGCTTTCTTT
TRBJ2-1 | TRBD2 | . | TRBV9 | CASSVGTSGTPYNEQFF | TGTGCCAGCAGCGTCGGGACTAGCGGGACCCCCTACAATGAGCAGTTCTTC
TRBJ2-7 | . | . | TRBV7-2 | CASSLPTYEQYF | TGTGCCAGCAGCTTACCAACCTACGAGCAGTACTTC
TRBJ2-1 | TRBD2 | . | TRBV7-3 | CASSLNGREGNEQFF | TGTGCCAGCAGCCTAAACGGCCGGGAGGGGAATGAGCAGTTCTTC
TRBJ2-6 | . | . | TRBV29-1 | CSVEGGVIAGANVLTF | TGCAGCGTTGAAGGGGGGGTCATCGCTGGGGCCAACGTCCTGACTTTC
TRBJ2-7 | TRBD2 | . | TRBV10-3 | CAISDPGLAHEQYF | TGTGCCATCAGTGACCCAGGACTAGCCCACGAGCAGTACTTC
TRBJ2-7 | TRBD2 | once | TRBV7-9 | CASSPGLAGLYEQYF | TGTGCCAGCAGCCCGGGACTAGCGGGACTCTACGAGCAGTACTTC
TRBJ2-7 | TRBD2 | . | TRBV27 | CASRPQLAGAYEQYF | TGTGCCAGCAGACCCCAACTAGCGGGCGCCTACGAGCAGTACTTC
TRBJ2-7 | . | . | TRBV5-5 | CASSLVAGQTYEQYF | TGTGCCAGCAGCTTGGTCGCGGGACAGACCTACGAGCAGTACTTC
TRBJ1-1 | . | . | TRBV6-6 | CASSTQGLTEAFF | TGTGCCAGCAGTACACAGGGTTTAACTGAAGCTTTCTTT
TRBJ2-5 | . | few | TRBV7-3 | CASSLIGEAFQETQYF | TGTGCCAGCAGCTTGATCGGGGAGGCGTTCCAAGAGACCCAGTACTTC
TRBJ1-3 | TRBD1 | . | TRBV19 | CASSITEGATGNTIYF | TGTGCCAGTAGTATTACGGAGGGGGCGACTGGAAACACCATATATTTT
TRBJ2-7 | . | . | TRBV5-1 | CASSLGSGNSYEQYF | TGCGCCAGCAGCTTGGGGTCGGGAAACTCCTACGAGCAGTACTTC
TRBJ1-1 | . | . | TRBV2 | CASSGGRNTEAFF | TGTGCCAGCAGTGGGGGCAGGAACACTGAAGCTTTCTTT
TRBJ1-1 | . | . | TRBV4-1 | CASSQVRIGGDTEAFF | TGCGCCAGCAGCCAAGTAAGGATAGGCGGGGACACTGAAGCTTTCTTT